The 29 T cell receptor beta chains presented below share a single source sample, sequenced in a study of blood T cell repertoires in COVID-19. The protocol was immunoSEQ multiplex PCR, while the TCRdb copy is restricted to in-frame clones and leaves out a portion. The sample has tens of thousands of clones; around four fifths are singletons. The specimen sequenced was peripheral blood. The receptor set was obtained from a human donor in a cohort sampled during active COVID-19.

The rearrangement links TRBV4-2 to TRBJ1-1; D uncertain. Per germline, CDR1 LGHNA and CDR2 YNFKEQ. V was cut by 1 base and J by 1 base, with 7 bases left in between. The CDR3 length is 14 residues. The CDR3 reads CASSQVGSNTEAFF. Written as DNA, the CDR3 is TGTGCCAGCAGCCAAGTGGGCTCGAACACTGAAGCTTTCTTT.

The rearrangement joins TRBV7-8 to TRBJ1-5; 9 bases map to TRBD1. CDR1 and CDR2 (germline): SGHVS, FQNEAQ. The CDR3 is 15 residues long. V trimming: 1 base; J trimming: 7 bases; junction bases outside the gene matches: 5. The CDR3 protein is CASSLVDRGNQPQHF. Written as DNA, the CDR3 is TGTGCCAGCAGCTTAGTAGACAGGGGGAACCAGCCCCAGCATTTT.

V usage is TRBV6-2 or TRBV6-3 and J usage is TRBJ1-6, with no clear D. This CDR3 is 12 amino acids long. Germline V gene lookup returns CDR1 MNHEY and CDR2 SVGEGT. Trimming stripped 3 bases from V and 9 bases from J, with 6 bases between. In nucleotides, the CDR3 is TGTGCCAGCAGTTATTCTCCTTCACCCCTCCACTTT. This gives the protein CASSYSPSPLHF.

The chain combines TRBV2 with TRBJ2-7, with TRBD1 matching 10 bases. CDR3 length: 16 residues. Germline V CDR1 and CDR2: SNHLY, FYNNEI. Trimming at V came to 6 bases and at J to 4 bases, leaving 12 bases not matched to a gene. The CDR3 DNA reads TGTGCCAGCAGAGTTTCGACAGGGGGCTTGGGGTACGAGCAGTACTTC. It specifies CASRVSTGGLGYEQYF.

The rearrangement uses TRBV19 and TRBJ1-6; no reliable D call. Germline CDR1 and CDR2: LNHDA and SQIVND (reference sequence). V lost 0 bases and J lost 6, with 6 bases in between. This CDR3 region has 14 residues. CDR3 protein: CASSIEGSNSPLHF. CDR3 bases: TGTGCCAGTAGTATAGAGGGCAGTAATTCACCCCTCCACTTT. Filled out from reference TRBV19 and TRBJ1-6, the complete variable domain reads DGGITQSPKYLFRKEGQNVTLSCEQNLNHDAMYWYRQDPGQGLRLIYYSQIVNDFQKGDIAEGYSVSREKKESFPLTVTSAQKNPTAFYLCASSIEGSNSPLHFGNGTRLTVT.

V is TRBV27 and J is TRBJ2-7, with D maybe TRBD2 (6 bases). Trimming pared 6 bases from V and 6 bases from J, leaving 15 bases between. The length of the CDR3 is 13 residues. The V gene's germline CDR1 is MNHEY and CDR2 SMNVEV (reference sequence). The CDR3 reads CASSFRLVSEQYF. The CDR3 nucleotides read TGTGCCAGCAGCTTCCGACTAGTTAGCGAGCAGTACTTC.

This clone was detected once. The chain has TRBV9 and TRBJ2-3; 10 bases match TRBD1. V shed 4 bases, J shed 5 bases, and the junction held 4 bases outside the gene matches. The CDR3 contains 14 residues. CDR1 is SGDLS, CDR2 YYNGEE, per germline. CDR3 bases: TGTGCCAGCAGCCACGGACAGGGGGTAGATACGCAGTATTTT. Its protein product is CASSHGQGVDTQYF.

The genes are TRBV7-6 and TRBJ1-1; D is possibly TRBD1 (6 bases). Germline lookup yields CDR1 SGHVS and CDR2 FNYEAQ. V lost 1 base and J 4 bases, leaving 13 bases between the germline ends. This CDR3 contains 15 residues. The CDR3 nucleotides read TGTGCCAGCAGCTTAGAGTGGGAAGGGGGCACTGAAGCTTTCTTT. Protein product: CASSLEWEGGTEAFF.

CDR3 residues: CASSLLSGGAEETQYF. CDR3 DNA: TGCGCCAGCAGCCTGTTGTCCGGGGGGGCCGAGGAGACCCAGTACTTC. This chain joins TRBV4-1 and TRBJ2-5, with 8 nucleotides matching TRBD2. V was clipped by 4 bases and J by 5 bases; unmatched bases: 12. The CDR3 consists of 16 residues. Germline V gene data show CDR1 as MGHRA and CDR2 as YSYEKL.

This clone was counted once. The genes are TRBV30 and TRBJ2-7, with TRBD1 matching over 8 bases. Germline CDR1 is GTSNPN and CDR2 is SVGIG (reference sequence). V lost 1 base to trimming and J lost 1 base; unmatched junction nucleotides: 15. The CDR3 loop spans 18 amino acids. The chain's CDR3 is CAWSAHPTGGRLSYEQYF. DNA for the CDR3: TGTGCCTGGAGTGCCCATCCAACAGGGGGGCGTTTGTCCTACGAGCAGTACTTC.

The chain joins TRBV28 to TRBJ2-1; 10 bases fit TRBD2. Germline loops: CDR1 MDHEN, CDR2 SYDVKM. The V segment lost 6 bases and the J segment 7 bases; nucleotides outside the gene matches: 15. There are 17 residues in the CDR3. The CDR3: CASSQGLAVGPKNEQFF. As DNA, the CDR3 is TGTGCCAGCAGCCAAGGACTAGCGGTGGGTCCCAAGAATGAGCAGTTCTTC.

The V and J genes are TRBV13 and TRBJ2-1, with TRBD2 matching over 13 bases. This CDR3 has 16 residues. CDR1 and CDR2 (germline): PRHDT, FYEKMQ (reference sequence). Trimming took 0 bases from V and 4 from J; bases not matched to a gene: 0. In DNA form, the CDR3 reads TGTGCCAGCAGCTTAGGGACTAGCGGGGGGTACAATGAGCAGTTCTTC. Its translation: CASSLGTSGGYNEQFF.

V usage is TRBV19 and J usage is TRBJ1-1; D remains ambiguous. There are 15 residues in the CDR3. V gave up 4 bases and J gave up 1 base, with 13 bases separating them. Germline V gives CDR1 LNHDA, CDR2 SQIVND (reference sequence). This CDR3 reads CASSRADLGNTEAFF. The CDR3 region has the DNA TGTGCCAGTAGTAGGGCAGACCTTGGGAACACTGAAGCTTTCTTT.

The CDR3 sequence is CSASTKGQGLSNYGYTF. The DNA of the CDR3 is TGCAGTGCTAGTACTAAGGGACAGGGTCTTTCTAACTATGGCTACACCTTC. V usage is TRBV20-1 and J usage is TRBJ1-2; 9 bases line up with TRBD1. This CDR3 contains 17 residues. Trimming cost V 3 bases and J 0 bases; bases outside gene matches: 11. Germline-derived CDR1 and CDR2 are DFQATT and SNEGSKA (reference sequence).

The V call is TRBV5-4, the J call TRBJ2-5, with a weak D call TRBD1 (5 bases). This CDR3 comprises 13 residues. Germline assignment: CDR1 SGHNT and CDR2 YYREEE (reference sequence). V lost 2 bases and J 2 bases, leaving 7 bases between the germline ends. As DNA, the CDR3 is TGTGCCAGCAGCTTTGGGGCTCAAGAGACCCAGTACTTC. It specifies CASSFGAQETQYF.

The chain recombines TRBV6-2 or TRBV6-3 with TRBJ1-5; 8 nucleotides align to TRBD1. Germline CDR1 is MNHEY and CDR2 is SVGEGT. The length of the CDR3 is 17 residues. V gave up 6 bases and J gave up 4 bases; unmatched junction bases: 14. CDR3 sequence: CASSEMTGAVRNQPQHF. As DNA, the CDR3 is TGTGCCAGCAGCGAAATGACAGGGGCAGTAAGGAATCAGCCCCAGCATTTT.

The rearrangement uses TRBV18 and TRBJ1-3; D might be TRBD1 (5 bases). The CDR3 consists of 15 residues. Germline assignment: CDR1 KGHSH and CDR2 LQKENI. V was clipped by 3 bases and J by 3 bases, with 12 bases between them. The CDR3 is CASSPPGLSGNTIYF. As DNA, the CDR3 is TGTGCCAGCTCACCTCCGGGACTGAGTGGAAACACCATATATTTT.

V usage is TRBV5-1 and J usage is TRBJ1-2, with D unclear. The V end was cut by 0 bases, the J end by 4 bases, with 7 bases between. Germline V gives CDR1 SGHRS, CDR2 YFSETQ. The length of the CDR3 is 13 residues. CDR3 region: CASSLAGFYGYTF. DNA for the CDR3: TGCGCCAGCAGCTTGGCCGGGTTCTATGGCTACACCTTC.

The CDR3 is CASSLTGSPGELFF. The DNA of the CDR3 is TGTGCCAGCTCACTCACAGGGTCACCCGGGGAGCTGTTTTTT. J is TRBJ2-2 and V is TRBV18; D possibly corresponds to TRBD1 (6 bases). V lost 4 bases, J lost 6 bases, and 12 bases lay in between. The V gene's germline CDR1 is KGHSH and CDR2 LQKENI. The CDR3 covers 14 residues.

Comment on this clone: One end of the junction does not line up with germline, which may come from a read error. The CDR3 spells CASSSTGGSHEQYF. CDR3 coding DNA: TGTGCCAGCAGCTCAACAGGGGGCTCCCACGAGCAGTACTTC. V is TRBV3-1 (or the pseudogene TRBV3-2) and J is TRBJ2-7, with 9 bases aligning to TRBD1. The CDR3 totals 14 residues. Germline-derived CDR1 and CDR2 are LGHDT and YNNKEL (reference sequence).

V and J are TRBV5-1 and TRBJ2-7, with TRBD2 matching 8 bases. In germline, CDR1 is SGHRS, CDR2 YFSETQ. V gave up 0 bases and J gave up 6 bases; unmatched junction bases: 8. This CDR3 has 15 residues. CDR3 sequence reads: CASSLELAGRFEQYF. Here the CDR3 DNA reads TGCGCCAGCAGCTTGGAGCTAGCGGGTAGGTTCGAGCAGTACTTC.

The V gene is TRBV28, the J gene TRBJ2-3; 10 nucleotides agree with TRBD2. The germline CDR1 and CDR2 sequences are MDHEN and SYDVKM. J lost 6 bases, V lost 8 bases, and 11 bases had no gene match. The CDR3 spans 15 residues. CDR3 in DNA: TGTGCCAGCGGCTTGATCGGACTAGCGGTGGATACGCAGTATTTT. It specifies CASGLIGLAVDTQYF.

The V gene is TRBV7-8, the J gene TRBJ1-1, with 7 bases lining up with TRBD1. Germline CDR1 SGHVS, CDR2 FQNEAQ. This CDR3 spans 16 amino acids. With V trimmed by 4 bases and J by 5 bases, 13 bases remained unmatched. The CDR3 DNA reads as TGTGCCAGCAGCTACCAACCGACAGGGTACAAGACTGAAGCTTTCTTT. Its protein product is CASSYQPTGYKTEAFF.

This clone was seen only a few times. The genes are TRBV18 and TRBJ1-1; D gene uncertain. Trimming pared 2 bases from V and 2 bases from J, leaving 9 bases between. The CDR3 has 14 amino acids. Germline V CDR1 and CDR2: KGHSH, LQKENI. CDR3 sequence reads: CASSPGPGNTEAFF. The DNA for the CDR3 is TGTGCCAGCTCACCAGGTCCGGGAAACACTGAAGCTTTCTTT.

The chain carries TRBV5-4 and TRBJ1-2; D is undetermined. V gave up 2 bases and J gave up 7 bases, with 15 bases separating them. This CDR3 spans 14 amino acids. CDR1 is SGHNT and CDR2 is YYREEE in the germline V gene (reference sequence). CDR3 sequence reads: CASSFRYGSGGYTF. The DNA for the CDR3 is TGTGCCAGCAGCTTTAGGTACGGGTCCGGTGGCTACACCTTC.

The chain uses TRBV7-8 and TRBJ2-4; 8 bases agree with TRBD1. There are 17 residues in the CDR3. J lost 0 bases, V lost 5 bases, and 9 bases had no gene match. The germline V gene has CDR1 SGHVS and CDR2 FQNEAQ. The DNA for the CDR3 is TGTGCCAGCAGCCCCGGACAGGGCTCCATAGCCAAAAACATTCAGTACTTC. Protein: CASSPGQGSIAKNIQYF.

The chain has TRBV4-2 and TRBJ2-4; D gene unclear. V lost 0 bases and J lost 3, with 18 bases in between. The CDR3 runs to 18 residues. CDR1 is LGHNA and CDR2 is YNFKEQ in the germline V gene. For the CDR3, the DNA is TGTGCCAGCAGCCAAGATATCGCTTTGGGCTTTGGCAAAAACATTCAGTACTTC. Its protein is CASSQDIALGFGKNIQYF.

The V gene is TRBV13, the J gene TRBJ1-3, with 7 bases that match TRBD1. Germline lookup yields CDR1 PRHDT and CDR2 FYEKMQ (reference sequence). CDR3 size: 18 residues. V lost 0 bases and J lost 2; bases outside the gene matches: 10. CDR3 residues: CASSLGGDRVLPGNTIYF. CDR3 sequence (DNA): TGTGCCAGCAGCTTAGGGGGAGACAGGGTCCTTCCTGGAAACACCATATATTTT.

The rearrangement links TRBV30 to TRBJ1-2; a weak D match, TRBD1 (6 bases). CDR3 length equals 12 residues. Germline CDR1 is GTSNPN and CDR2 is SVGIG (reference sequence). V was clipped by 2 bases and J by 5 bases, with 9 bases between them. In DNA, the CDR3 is TGTGCCTGGAGTACAGGGTTTTATGGCTACACCTTC. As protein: CAWSTGFYGYTF.